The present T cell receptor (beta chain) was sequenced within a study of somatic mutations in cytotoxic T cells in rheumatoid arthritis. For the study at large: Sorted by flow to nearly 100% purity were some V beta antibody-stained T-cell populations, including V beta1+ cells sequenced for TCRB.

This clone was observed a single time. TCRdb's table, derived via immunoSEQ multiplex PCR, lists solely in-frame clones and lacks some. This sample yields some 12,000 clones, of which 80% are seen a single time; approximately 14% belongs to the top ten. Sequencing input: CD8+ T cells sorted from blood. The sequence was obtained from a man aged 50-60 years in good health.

The chain's CDR3 is CASSATQGVLAYEQYF. As DNA, the CDR3 is TGTGCCAGCAGCGCAACACAGGGAGTTCTAGCCTACGAGCAGTACTTC. The V call is TRBV7-9, the J call TRBJ2-7, with a possible D match to TRBD1 (6 bases). The germline gives CDR1 SEHNR, CDR2 FQNEAQ (reference sequence). The V end lost 5 bases, the J end lost 2 bases, and 19 bases lay between the germline ends. The CDR3 consists of 16 residues.